This passage covers 15 T cell receptor beta chains from one sample sequenced in a study of breast tumors, draining lymph nodes, adjacent tissues. Via MiXCR, TCRdb re-called the multiplex PCR reads, giving one row per CDR3 protein. This sample yields approximately 100,000 distinct CDR3 sequences, of which around 30% are seen a single time; approximately 5% belongs to the top ten. The lymph nodes were axillary draining lymph nodes from breast cancer patients. Material: axillary lymph node tissue. These receptors originate from a female donor with breast cancer. Some clones in this sample may be carry-over from other donors' samples.

This clonotype was seen just once. The germline gene is not matched at one end of the junction; a read error may be the cause. J is TRBJ2-7 and V is TRBV7-9, with D possibly TRBD2 on 5 matching bases. Germline values: CDR1 SEHNR, CDR2 FQNEAQ (reference sequence). The CDR3 runs 14 residues. CDR3 DNA: TGTGCCGGCAGCTTAGTACGGGATTCCTACGAGCAGTACTTC. It translates to CAGSLVRDSYEQYF.

This clonotype was picked up many times. The chain employs TRBV5-4 and TRBJ2-1; no reliable D call. V shed 0 bases and J shed 0 bases, with 7 bases lying between them. This CDR3 is built from 15 residues. Germline lookup yields CDR1 SGHNT and CDR2 YYREEE (reference sequence). The CDR3 loop reads CASSLVLSSYNEQFF. CDR3 nucleotides: TGTGCCAGCAGCTTGGTCCTGAGCTCCTACAATGAGCAGTTCTTC. The whole variable domain, filled in from reference TRBV5-4 and TRBJ2-1, reads ETGVTQSPTHLIKTRGQQVTLRCSSQSGHNTVSWYQQALGQGPQFIFQYYREEENGRGNFPPRFSGLQFPNYSSELNVNALELDDSALYLCASSLVLSSYNEQFFGPGTRLTVL.

This clonotype was seen a handful of times. V gene TRBV6-2 or TRBV6-3 combines with J gene TRBJ2-3, with TRBD2 identical over 11 bases. V lost 4 bases and J lost 0; bases outside the gene matches: 6. CDR1 MNHEY and CDR2 SVGEGT come from the germline V gene. The CDR3 runs 17 residues. The CDR3 sequence: CASSWGGTSGSTDTQYF. As DNA, the CDR3 is TGTGCCAGCAGTTGGGGTGGGACTAGCGGCAGCACAGATACGCAGTATTTT.

In this sample, this clonotype turned up a few times. This rearrangement joins TRBV19 to TRBJ2-4; 10 bases agree with TRBD2. The CDR3 runs to 19 residues. Per the germline V gene, CDR1 is LNHDA and CDR2 is SQIVND (reference sequence). Trimming cost V 4 bases and J 1 base; bases outside gene matches: 13. The CDR3 nucleotides read TGTGCCAGTAGTAGAATAGCGGGAGGAACGGACAGTGCCAAAAACATTCAGTACTTC. Translation gives CASSRIAGGTDSAKNIQYF. The whole variable domain, remainder taken from reference TRBV19 and TRBJ2-4, is DGGITQSPKYLFRKEGQNVTLSCEQNLNHDAMYWYRQDPGQGLRLIYYSQIVNDFQKGDIAEGYSVSREKKESFPLTVTSAQKNPTAFYLCASSRIAGGTDSAKNIQYFGAGTRLSVL.

In regard to this clonotype: One base away lies a much larger clone, so this may be a sequencing read error. V gene TRBV6-1 combines with J gene TRBJ2-7, with D hard to call. CDR1 is MNHNS, CDR2 SASEGT, per germline. V lost 5 bases to trimming and J lost 7 bases, with 6 bases between them. There are 10 residues in the CDR3. The chain's CDR3 is CASSQVEQYF. For the CDR3, the DNA is TGTGCCAGCAGTCAGGTAGAGCAGTACTTC.

The sample holds many counts of this clonotype. The CDR3 region is CASCRLGTEIQETQYF. The CDR3 DNA reads as TGCGCCAGCTGCAGGTTGGGGACAGAGATACAAGAGACCCAGTACTTC. The chain is built from TRBV10-1 and TRBJ2-5, with 7 bases fitting TRBD1. V was pared by 8 bases and J by 2 bases, with 14 bases of the junction left unmatched. This CDR3 is built from 16 residues. Per the germline V gene, CDR1 is WNHNN and CDR2 is SYGVQD (reference sequence).

This clonotype appeared a single time. The V and J genes are TRBV15 and TRBJ2-3, with TRBD2 matching 7 bases. There are 13 residues in the CDR3. The junction had 10 bases not matched to a gene; V was cut back by 4 bases and J by 12 bases. Germline CDR1 reads LNHNV; CDR2 reads YYDKDF (reference sequence). CDR3 sequence reads: CATSKGVGGGQYF. The CDR3 region has the DNA TGTGCCACCAGCAAGGGTGTGGGCGGGGGACAGTATTTT.

Ten or more counts support this clonotype. The chain couples TRBV7-9 to TRBJ2-3; TRBD2 aligns across 7 bases. CDR3 length: 17 amino acids. Germline-derived CDR1 and CDR2 are SEHNR and FQNEAQ (reference sequence). J gave up 5 bases and V 1 base, and 12 bases lay outside the gene matches. The CDR3 DNA reads TGTGCCAGCAGCTTAGGAATAGGCGGGAGCGGCGAAGATACGCAGTATTTT. This codes for CASSLGIGGSGEDTQYF. The variable domain in full, with the rest retrieved from reference TRBV7-9 and TRBJ2-3, is DTGVSQNPRHKITKRGQNVTFRCDPISEHNRLYWYRQTLGQGPEFLTYFQNEAQLEKSRLLSDRFSAERPKGSFSTLEIQRTEQGDSAMYLCASSLGIGGSGEDTQYFGPGTRLTVL.

A word on this clonotype: The CDR3 ends on some other residue instead of the conserved phenylalanine or tryptophan, so this is likely a read error. The V gene is TRBV7-9, the J gene TRBJ2-3; D might be TRBD1 (5 bases). This CDR3 contains 14 residues. Germline lookup yields CDR1 SEHNR and CDR2 FQNEAQ (reference sequence). CDR3 sequence reads: CASSLGRSTGTQYL. As DNA, the CDR3 is TGTGCCAGCAGCTTAGGGCGGAGCACAGGTACGCAGTATCTT.

Many counts were recorded for this clonotype. The genes are TRBV7-3 and TRBJ2-5; the match to TRBD2 covers 11 bases. Germline V gene lookup returns CDR1 SGHTA and CDR2 FQGTGA. The trim removed 3 bases at V and 4 bases at J, leaving 4 bases unmatched. The CDR3 runs 15 residues. This chain's CDR3 is CASSFSGGVGETQYF. The CDR3 DNA reads as TGTGCCAGCAGCTTTAGCGGGGGGGTAGGAGAGACCCAGTACTTC.

This clonotype occurred many times. The CDR3 spells CASSEAVGGSPQPQHF. The CDR3 DNA reads as TGTGCCAGCAGTGAAGCGGTTGGGGGTTCCCCTCAGCCCCAGCATTTT. The chain couples TRBV6-1 to TRBJ1-5; perhaps TRBD1 as D (5 bases). Trimming removed 0 bases from V and 6 bases from J, with 15 bases in between. Per the germline V gene, CDR1 is MNHNS and CDR2 is SASEGT. The CDR3 has 16 amino acids.

Details on this clonotype: One junction end disagrees with the germline gene, perhaps due to a read error. The V gene is TRBV6-6, the J gene TRBJ2-2, with TRBD1 as a possible D gene (9 bases). CDR1 and CDR2 from the germline V gene are MNHNY and SVGAGI (reference sequence). The CDR3 loop spans 20 amino acids. The CDR3 here is CASSHSGGDRALSNTGELFF. CDR3 bases: TGTGCCAGCAGTCACTCGGGAGGGGACAGGGCACTCTCGAACACCGGGGAGCTGTTTTTT.

This clonotype has more than one count but fewer than ten. A read error is possible here, since a much larger clone lies one base away. This chain connects TRBV4-1 to TRBJ2-7, with 8 bases that match TRBD1. The CDR3 is 14 amino acids. Germline loops: CDR1 MGHRA, CDR2 YSYEKL. The DNA of the CDR3 is TGCGCCAGCAGCCAAGCCCAGGGGGCCGACGAGCGGTACTTC. It yields the protein CASSQAQGADERYF.

This clonotype was seen a handful of times. V usage is TRBV5-1 and J usage is TRBJ1-1; 8 nucleotides align to TRBD1. CDR3 length equals 12 residues. Germline values: CDR1 SGHRS, CDR2 YFSETQ. Germline trimming cut 4 bases from V and 7 bases from J; bases unmatched to any gene: 3. This CDR3 reads CASSLGTGEAFF. In nucleotides, the CDR3 is TGCGCCAGCAGCCTGGGGACAGGTGAAGCTTTCTTT.

This clonotype was counted ten times or more. The chain combines TRBV12-3 or TRBV12-4 with TRBJ2-2; maybe TRBD1 (6 bases). The germline V and J ends were trimmed by 2 bases and 1 base, with 8 bases remaining between them. This CDR3 has 15 residues. DNA of the CDR3: TGTGCCAGCAGTTTAAGGGGACAGAACACCGGGGAGCTGTTTTTT. It translates to CASSLRGQNTGELFF.